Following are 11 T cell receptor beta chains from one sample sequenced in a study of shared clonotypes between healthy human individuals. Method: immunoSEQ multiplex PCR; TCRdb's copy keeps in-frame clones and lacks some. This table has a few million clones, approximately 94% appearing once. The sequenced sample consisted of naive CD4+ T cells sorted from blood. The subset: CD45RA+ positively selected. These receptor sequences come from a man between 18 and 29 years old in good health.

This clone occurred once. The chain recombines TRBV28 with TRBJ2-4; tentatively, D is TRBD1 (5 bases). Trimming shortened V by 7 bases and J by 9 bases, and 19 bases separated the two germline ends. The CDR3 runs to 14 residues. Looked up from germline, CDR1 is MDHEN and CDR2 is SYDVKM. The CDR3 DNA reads TGTGCCAGCACCCCTGGCGCAGGGTTGAGCATTCAGTACTTC. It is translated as CASTPGAGLSIQYF.

CDR3: CAISWTRGGGGLSTDTQYF. CDR3 sequence (DNA): TGTGCCATCAGCTGGACCCGTGGGGGGGGTGGTCTATCCACAGATACGCAGTATTTT. This chain joins TRBV10-3 and TRBJ2-3; 7 bases line up with TRBD2. CDR1 and CDR2 (germline): ENHRY, SYGVKD. This CDR3 is built from 19 residues. Losses at the gene ends were 6 bases for V and 2 bases for J; bases not matched to a gene: 20.

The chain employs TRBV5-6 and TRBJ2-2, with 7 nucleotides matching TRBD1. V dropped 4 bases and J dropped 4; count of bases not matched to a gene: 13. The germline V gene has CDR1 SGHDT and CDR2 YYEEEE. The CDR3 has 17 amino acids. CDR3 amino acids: CASSETGTALLTGELFF. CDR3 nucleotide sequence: TGTGCCAGCAGCGAAACCGGGACAGCCTTACTCACCGGGGAGCTGTTTTTT.

The CDR3 loop is CASSLEGHAYEQYF. CDR3 sequence (DNA): TGCGCCAGCAGCTTGGAAGGTCATGCCTACGAGCAGTACTTC. The chain joins TRBV5-1 to TRBJ2-7; D is undetermined. The CDR3 totals 14 residues. From germline, CDR1 is SGHRS and CDR2 YFSETQ. V shed 0 bases and J shed 2 bases, with 9 bases lying between them.

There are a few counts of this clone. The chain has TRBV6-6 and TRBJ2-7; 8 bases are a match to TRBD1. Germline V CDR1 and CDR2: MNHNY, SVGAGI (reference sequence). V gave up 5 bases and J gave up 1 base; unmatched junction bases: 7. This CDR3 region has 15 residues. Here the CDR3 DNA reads TGTGCCAGCAGTACACAACAGGGGGTATCCTACGAGCAGTACTTC. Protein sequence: CASSTQQGVSYEQYF.

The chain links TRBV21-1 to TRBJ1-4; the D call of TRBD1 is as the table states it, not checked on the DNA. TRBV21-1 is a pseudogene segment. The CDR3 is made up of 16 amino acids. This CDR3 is CASSKAQGQGPKKLFF. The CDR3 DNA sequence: TGTGCCAGCAGCAAAGCGCAAGGACAGGGGCCGAAAAAACTGTTTTTT.

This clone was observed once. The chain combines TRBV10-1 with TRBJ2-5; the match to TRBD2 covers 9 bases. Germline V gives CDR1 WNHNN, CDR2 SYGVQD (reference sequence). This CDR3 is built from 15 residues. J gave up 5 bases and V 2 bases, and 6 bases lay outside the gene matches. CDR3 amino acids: CASSERASGAETQYF. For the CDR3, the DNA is TGCGCCAGCAGTGAGAGGGCTAGCGGGGCGGAGACCCAGTACTTC.

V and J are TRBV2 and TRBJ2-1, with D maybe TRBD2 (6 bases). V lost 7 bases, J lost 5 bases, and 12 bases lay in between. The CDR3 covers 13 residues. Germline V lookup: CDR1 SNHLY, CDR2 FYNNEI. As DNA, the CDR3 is TGTGCCAGCACTGGGACTGGAGACAATGAGCAGTTCTTC. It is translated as CASTGTGDNEQFF.

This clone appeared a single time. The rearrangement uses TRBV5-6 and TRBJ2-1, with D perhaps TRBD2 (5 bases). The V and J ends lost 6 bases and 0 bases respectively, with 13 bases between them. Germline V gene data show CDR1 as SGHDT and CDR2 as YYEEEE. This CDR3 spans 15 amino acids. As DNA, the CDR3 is TGTGCCAGCACGGGATTGGCGCCCTCCTACAATGAGCAGTTCTTC. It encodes CASTGLAPSYNEQFF.

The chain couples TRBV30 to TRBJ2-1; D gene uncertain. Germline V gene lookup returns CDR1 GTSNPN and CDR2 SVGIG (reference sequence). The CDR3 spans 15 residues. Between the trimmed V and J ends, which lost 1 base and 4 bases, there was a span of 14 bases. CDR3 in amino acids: CAWSEGNGPYNEQFF. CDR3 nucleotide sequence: TGTGCCTGGAGTGAGGGTAATGGACCGTACAATGAGCAGTTCTTC.

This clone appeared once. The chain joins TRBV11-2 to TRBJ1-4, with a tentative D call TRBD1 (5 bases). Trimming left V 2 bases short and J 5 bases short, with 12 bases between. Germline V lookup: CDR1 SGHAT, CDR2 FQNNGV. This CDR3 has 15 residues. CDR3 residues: CASSLSLGPNEKLFF. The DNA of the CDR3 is TGTGCCAGCAGCTTAAGCCTGGGGCCAAATGAAAAACTGTTTTTT. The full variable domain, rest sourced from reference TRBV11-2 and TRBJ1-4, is EAGVAQSPRYKIIEKRQSVAFWCNPISGHATLYWYQQILGQGPKLLIQFQNNGVVDDSQLPKDRFSAERLKGVDSTLKIQPAKLEDSAVYLCASSLSLGPNEKLFFGSGTQLSVL.